Below, 27 T cell receptor beta chains from the same sample are listed, as sequenced in a study of T cell responses to AZD1222 COVID-19 vaccine. Method: immunoSEQ multiplex PCR; TCRdb's copy keeps in-frame clones and lacks some. Among 150,000 or so clones listed, roughly 89% were seen once. The material was peripheral blood, obtained on day 0 of AZD1222 vaccination. Receptors were obtained from an adult in good health.

The chain employs TRBV18 and TRBJ1-5, with D tentatively TRBD1 (5 bases). This CDR3 region has 13 residues. Trimming removed 3 bases from V and 7 bases from J, with 10 bases in between. CDR1 KGHSH and CDR2 LQKENI come from the germline V gene. Written as DNA, the CDR3 is TGTGCCAGCTCACCCCAGGGACGCCAGCCCCAGCATTTT. As protein: CASSPQGRQPQHF.

The rearrangement joins TRBV9 to TRBJ2-3; D is possibly TRBD1 (6 bases). The CDR3 has 16 residues. V lost 0 bases to trimming and J lost 4 bases, with 15 bases between them. Per the germline V gene, CDR1 is SGDLS and CDR2 is YYNGEE. CDR3 amino acids: CASSVEAGAVPDTQYF. In nucleotides, the CDR3 is TGTGCCAGCAGCGTAGAAGCAGGGGCGGTCCCAGATACGCAGTATTTT.

The chain is built from TRBV3-1 (or the pseudogene TRBV3-2) and TRBJ2-3, with D perhaps TRBD1 or TRBD2 (5 bases each). CDR3 size: 11 residues. Germline lookup yields CDR1 LGHDT and CDR2 YNNKEL (reference sequence). The V and J ends lost 5 bases and 8 bases respectively, with 8 bases between them. This CDR3 is CASSGGGTQYF. DNA of the CDR3: TGTGCCAGCAGCGGTGGGGGTACGCAGTATTTT.

In this sample, this clone turned up once. The chain employs TRBV6-5 and TRBJ2-2; possible D gene TRBD2, 5 bases. There are 14 residues in the CDR3. CDR1 MNHEY and CDR2 SVGAGI come from the germline V gene. V lost 7 bases to trimming and J lost 7 bases, with 16 bases between them. The CDR3 coding sequence is TGTGCCAGCACCACGAGGGCCCAAAGCGGGGAGCTGTTTTTT. Translated, it gives CASTTRAQSGELFF.

This clone appeared once. The chain is built from TRBV19 and TRBJ2-3; 9 bases are shared with TRBD1. After removal of 6 bases from V and 0 bases from J, the junction contained 4 bases not matched to a gene. Germline V lookup: CDR1 LNHDA, CDR2 SQIVND (reference sequence). The CDR3 totals 15 residues. The chain's CDR3 is CASRNRGPSTDTQYF. CDR3 coding DNA: TGTGCCAGTAGGAACAGGGGGCCGAGCACAGATACGCAGTATTTT.

V gene TRBV7-2 combines with J gene TRBJ2-3, with 7 bases that match TRBD2. CDR1 is SGHTA, CDR2 FQGNSA, per germline. This CDR3 contains 15 residues. V shed 1 base and J 2 bases; nucleotides not matched to a gene: 3. CDR3 in DNA: TGTGCCAGCAGCTTAGGGGCGGGGGACACAGATACGCAGTATTTT. This sequence encodes CASSLGAGDTDTQYF.

This clone was recorded a few times. This chain connects TRBV23-1 to TRBJ1-2, with 9 bases lining up with TRBD1. TRBV23-1 is an ORF; its function is uncertain. V shed 3 bases and J 2 bases; nucleotides not matched to a gene: 13. CDR3 length: 18 amino acids. The chain's CDR3 is CASSHYPSPGQGNYGYTF. The CDR3 bases are TGCGCCAGCAGTCACTATCCTTCCCCGGGACAGGGCAACTATGGCTACACCTTC.

The V gene is TRBV14, the J gene TRBJ2-1; D uncertain. The V gene lost 1 base and the J gene lost 6 bases, with 7 bases spanning the gap. The CDR3 loop spans 13 amino acids. Germline CDR1 reads SGHDN; CDR2 reads FVKESK. For the CDR3, the DNA is TGTGCCAGCAGCCAAGTACGGACCAATGAGCAGTTCTTC. Translation gives CASSQVRTNEQFF.

The chain has TRBV2 and TRBJ2-1; the D is unclear. Trimming stripped 5 bases from V and 0 bases from J, with 8 bases between. This CDR3 has 14 residues. The germline V gene encodes CDR1 SNHLY and CDR2 FYNNEI. CDR3 nucleotides: TGTGCCAGCAGTTCGGTAAGCTCCTACAATGAGCAGTTCTTC. This sequence encodes CASSSVSSYNEQFF.

A word on this clone: Other nucleotide sequences from this sample produce the same CDR3. The rearrangement uses TRBV5-1 and TRBJ2-5; weak D call: TRBD1 (6 bases). The CDR3 consists of 14 residues. CDR1 is SGHRS and CDR2 is YFSETQ in the germline V gene. Trimming removed 0 bases from V and 4 bases from J, with 10 bases in between. This CDR3 is CASSLGSGVETQYF. The CDR3 DNA reads as TGCGCCAGCAGCTTGGGGTCAGGGGTAGAGACCCAGTACTTC.

This sequence joins TRBV19 and TRBJ1-5; D gene uncertain. Germline V gene data show CDR1 as LNHDA and CDR2 as SQIVND (reference sequence). The ends were cut back, 3 bases at V and 5 bases at J, with 11 bases in the middle. The CDR3 is 14 residues long. DNA for the CDR3: TGTGCCAGTAGTATTGCAGGTCGGGATCAGCCCCAGCATTTT. Encoded protein: CASSIAGRDQPQHF.

The chain couples TRBV27 to TRBJ2-1; the match to TRBD1 covers 7 bases. Germline lookup yields CDR1 MNHEY and CDR2 SMNVEV (reference sequence). V was clipped by 7 bases and J by 6 bases; unmatched bases: 12. The length of the CDR3 is 15 residues. The DNA for the CDR3 is TGTGCCAGCACCCATCTCGGGGACAGTTTCAATGAGCAGTTCTTC. It yields the protein CASTHLGDSFNEQFF.

The chain uses TRBV5-1 and TRBJ1-4; D may be TRBD1 (5 bases). The germline V and J ends were trimmed by 5 bases and 4 bases, with 15 bases remaining between them. Germline CDR1 is SGHRS and CDR2 is YFSETQ. The CDR3 loop spans 15 amino acids. CDR3 nucleotide sequence: TGCGCCAGCAGGGGGGACGGACGTAGTAATGAAAAACTGTTTTTT. This encodes CASRGDGRSNEKLFF.

This clone was counted a single time. This sequence joins TRBV3-1 (or the pseudogene TRBV3-2) and TRBJ1-2; D gene unclear. The germline gives CDR1 LGHDT, CDR2 YNNKEL (reference sequence). V lost 4 bases to trimming and J lost 4 bases, with 16 bases between them. This CDR3 contains 15 residues. The CDR3 spells CASSPWSRDSYGYTF. The CDR3 region has the DNA TGTGCCAGCAGCCCTTGGAGCAGAGACTCCTATGGCTACACCTTC.

The V gene is TRBV5-1, the J gene TRBJ2-1, with D perhaps given as TRBD1 or TRBD2 (5 bases each). CDR3 size: 12 residues. V lost 6 bases and J 4 bases, leaving 8 bases between the germline ends. Looked up from germline, CDR1 is SGHRS and CDR2 is YFSETQ. CDR3 amino acids: CASKEGYNEQFF. The CDR3 nucleotides are TGCGCCAGCAAAGAGGGGTACAATGAGCAGTTCTTC.

This clone has a handful of counts. The V call is TRBV7-2, the J call TRBJ1-2; a possible D gene is TRBD1 (5 bases). The CDR3 runs 14 residues. The germline V and J ends were trimmed by 2 bases and 7 bases, with 14 bases remaining between them. The germline gives CDR1 SGHTA, CDR2 FQGNSA. CDR3 bases: TGTGCCAGCAGCTTACTTCAGGGAAGAGGTGGCTACACCTTC. Protein product: CASSLLQGRGGYTF. Full variable domain (missing parts from reference TRBV7-2 and TRBJ1-2): GAGVSQSPSNKVTEKGKDVELRCDPISGHTALYWYRQSLGQGLEFLIYFQGNSAPDKSGLPSDRFSAERTGGSVSTLTIQRTQQEDSAVYLCASSLLQGRGGYTFGSGTRLTVV.

This chain connects TRBV14 to TRBJ1-3; D is ambiguous. The CDR3 runs to 16 residues. Germline V gene data show CDR1 as SGHDN and CDR2 as FVKESK. Trimming removed 2 bases at V and 0 bases at J, with 11 bases between. CDR3 sequence: CASSQWAGISGNTIYF. The CDR3 nucleotides are TGTGCCAGCAGCCAATGGGCAGGTATCTCTGGAAACACCATATATTTT.

V and J are TRBV4-1 and TRBJ1-2, with 8 bases lining up with TRBD1. The J segment lost 4 bases and the V segment lost 3 bases, leaving 10 bases of the junction unmatched. The CDR3 is 16 amino acids. Germline CDR1 is MGHRA and CDR2 is YSYEKL. CDR3 DNA: TGCGCCAGCAGCCAGCCAGAGGGACAGGTGACCTATGGCTACACCTTC. Its protein is CASSQPEGQVTYGYTF.

This CDR3 reads CASSLGWLNTGELFF. The DNA of the CDR3 is TGCGCCAGCAGCTTGGGATGGCTGAACACCGGGGAGCTGTTTTTT. The chain uses TRBV5-1 and TRBJ2-2; D is undetermined. V dropped 0 bases and J dropped 1 base, with 7 bases sitting between them. The CDR3 has 15 amino acids. CDR1 and CDR2 from the germline V gene are SGHRS and YFSETQ. Drawing the rest from reference TRBV5-1 and TRBJ2-2, the complete variable domain is KAGVTQTPRYLIKTRGQQVTLSCSPISGHRSVSWYQQTPGQGLQFLFEYFSETQRNKGNFPGRFSGRQFSNSRSEMNVSTLELGDSALYLCASSLGWLNTGELFFGEGSRLTVL.

This clone has more than one count but fewer than ten. V is TRBV6-5 and J is TRBJ2-7; 9 bases match TRBD1. CDR1 and CDR2 (germline): MNHEY, SVGAGI. Losses at the gene ends were 4 bases for V and 2 bases for J; bases not matched to a gene: 6. This CDR3 is built from 15 residues. As DNA, the CDR3 is TGTGCCAGCAGTTCGAACCGGGACAGGGCCTACGAGCAGTACGTC. Translation gives CASSSNRDRAYEQYV.

The rearrangement links TRBV2 to TRBJ1-2, with 9 bases aligning to TRBD1. The CDR3 totals 15 residues. Germline V gene sequence: CDR1 SNHLY, CDR2 FYNNEI. The trim removed 6 bases at V and 4 bases at J, leaving 9 bases unmatched. DNA of the CDR3: TGTGCCAGCAGGACCCATGGACAGGGGACCTATGGCTACACCTTC. Its translation is CASRTHGQGTYGYTF.

V usage is TRBV5-1 and J usage is TRBJ2-7; 12 positions agree with TRBD2. The CDR3 runs to 15 residues. Trimming at V came to 0 bases and at J to 2 bases, leaving 0 bases not matched to a gene. Germline values: CDR1 SGHRS, CDR2 YFSETQ. DNA for the CDR3: TGCGCCAGCAGCTTGGGGACTAGCGGGGCCTACGAGCAGTACTTC. It translates to CASSLGTSGAYEQYF.

CDR3 sequence (DNA): TGTGCCAGCAGCTTAACCCGATTAGGGAAGGGTCCGCGGCTCGAGCAGTACTTC. Translated, it gives CASSLTRLGKGPRLEQYF. The chain has TRBV13 and TRBJ2-7; D call uncertain. Germline V gene sequence: CDR1 PRHDT, CDR2 FYEKMQ (reference sequence). The germline V and J ends were trimmed by 2 bases and 6 bases, with 26 bases remaining between them. CDR3 length equals 18 residues.

The chain uses TRBV29-1 and TRBJ2-1, with a possible D match to TRBD2 (5 bases). Between the trimmed V and J ends, which lost 1 base and 0 bases, there was a span of 10 bases. Germline CDR1 and CDR2: SQVTM and ANQGSEA. The CDR3 has 15 amino acids. As DNA, the CDR3 is TGCAGCGTTGAAGCCCTAGGAGGCTCCTACAATGAGCAGTTCTTC. Translation: CSVEALGGSYNEQFF.

The chain is built from TRBV6-2 or TRBV6-3 and TRBJ2-7, with TRBD1 matching 7 bases. The CDR3 is 15 residues long. V trimming: 5 bases; J trimming: 0 bases; junction bases outside the gene matches: 7. The germline gives CDR1 MNHEY, CDR2 SVGEGT. This chain's CDR3 is CASSRQGISSYEQYV. The CDR3 DNA is TGTGCCAGCAGTCGACAGGGTATAAGCTCCTACGAGCAGTACGTC.

This clone was recorded only once. V is TRBV6-5 and J is TRBJ1-2; 9 nucleotides line up with TRBD1. The CDR3 totals 15 residues. Germline V CDR1 and CDR2: MNHEY, SVGAGI. V gave up 4 bases and J gave up 3 bases; unmatched junction bases: 6. The CDR3 protein is CASSSTGTGHYGYTF. The CDR3 region has the DNA TGTGCCAGCAGTTCCACCGGGACAGGGCACTATGGCTACACCTTC.

The sample holds a few counts of this clone. The chain joins TRBV10-3 to TRBJ2-1; 9 nucleotides agree with TRBD1. CDR3 size: 15 residues. V was pared by 6 bases and J by 7 bases, with 10 bases of the junction left unmatched. Germline V gene lookup returns CDR1 ENHRY and CDR2 SYGVKD. The DNA for the CDR3 is TGTGCCATCAGAAGGACAGGGGACCAGGTTAATGAGCAGTTCTTC. It codes for CAIRRTGDQVNEQFF.